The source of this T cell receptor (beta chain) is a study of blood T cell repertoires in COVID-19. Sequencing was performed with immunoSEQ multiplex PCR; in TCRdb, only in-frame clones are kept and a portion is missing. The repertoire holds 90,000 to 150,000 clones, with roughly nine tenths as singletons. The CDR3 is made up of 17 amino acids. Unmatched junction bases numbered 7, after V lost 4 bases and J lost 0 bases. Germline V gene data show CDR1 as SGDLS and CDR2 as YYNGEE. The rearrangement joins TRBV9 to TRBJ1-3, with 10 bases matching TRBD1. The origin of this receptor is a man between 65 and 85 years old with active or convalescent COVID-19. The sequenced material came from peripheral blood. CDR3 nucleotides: TGTGCCAGCAGCTCGGGGGGACAGGGGAGCTCTGGAAACACCATATATTTT. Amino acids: CASSSGGQGSSGNTIYF.